One and the same sample provided the 10 T cell receptor beta chains below, sequenced in a study of blood T cell repertoires in COVID-19. Produced via immunoSEQ multiplex PCR; TCRdb's table is partial and in-frame only. The table shows a few hundred thousand clones, with over 75% occurring only once. What was sequenced was peripheral blood. These TCRs come from a human donor in a cohort sampled during active COVID-19.

V and J are TRBV5-1 and TRBJ1-2; 8 bases align to TRBD1. The length of the CDR3 is 15 residues. V gave up 3 bases and J gave up 0 bases; unmatched junction bases: 4. Per germline, CDR1 SGHRS and CDR2 YFSETQ. The CDR3 region is CASSSGTGANYGYTF. The CDR3, as DNA: TGCGCCAGCAGCTCGGGGACAGGAGCTAACTATGGCTACACCTTC.

There are a few counts of this clone. The CDR3: CASSHIFTGDGNTIYF. CDR3 nucleotides: TGTGCCAGCAGCCATATATTTACAGGGGACGGAAACACCATATATTTT. The rearrangement joins TRBV13 to TRBJ1-3; 7 bases match TRBD1. The germline V gene has CDR1 PRHDT and CDR2 FYEKMQ (reference sequence). This CDR3 is 16 amino acids long. V lost 5 bases to trimming and J lost 4 bases; unmatched junction nucleotides: 11.

The chain has TRBV5-1 and TRBJ1-4; D remains ambiguous. The V gene lost 6 bases and the J gene lost 4 bases, with 16 bases spanning the gap. This CDR3 has 15 amino acids. The germline CDR1 and CDR2 sequences are SGHRS and YFSETQ. The CDR3 DNA reads as TGCGCCAGCACCATGGTTGGAGTGGGTAATGAAAAACTGTTTTTT. This codes for CASTMVGVGNEKLFF.

This clone was seen a few times. This sequence joins TRBV10-1 and TRBJ1-5; D perhaps matches TRBD1 (6 bases). The CDR3 extends over 14 amino acids. Trimming removed 5 bases from V and 7 bases from J, with 15 bases in between. CDR1 WNHNN and CDR2 SYGVQD come from the germline V gene (reference sequence). The CDR3, as DNA: TGCGCCAGCAGTCTCGGGGGGGGGCAGCAGCCCCAGCATTTT. This sequence encodes CASSLGGGQQPQHF.

The rearrangement joins TRBV4-3 to TRBJ2-1; 10 nucleotides line up with TRBD2. The CDR3 length is 16 residues. CDR1 and CDR2 (germline): LGHNA, YSLEER. V lost 0 bases to trimming and J lost 7 bases; unmatched junction nucleotides: 6. The CDR3 spells CASSQELLAGRNEQFF. CDR3 DNA sequence: TGCGCCAGCAGCCAAGAACTACTAGCGGGGAGGAATGAGCAGTTCTTC.

The chain uses TRBV19 and TRBJ1-5; 7 bases line up with TRBD1. The trim removed 5 bases at V and 6 bases at J, leaving 10 bases unmatched. CDR1 is LNHDA and CDR2 is SQIVND in the germline V gene (reference sequence). CDR3 size: 15 residues. The CDR3 region is CASSFDRVDGQPQHF. CDR3 DNA sequence: TGTGCCAGTAGTTTTGACAGGGTAGACGGTCAGCCCCAGCATTTT.

A remark on this clone: The junction differs from germline at one of its ends, possibly a read error. The rearrangement links TRBV3-1 (or the pseudogene TRBV3-2) to TRBJ2-4; 7 bases are shared with TRBD2. The CDR3 runs to 13 residues. Germline V lookup: CDR1 LGHDT, CDR2 YNNKEL (reference sequence). Here the CDR3 DNA reads TGTGCCAGCAGCCAAGATCCGGGGGGAGGGGCGGCCTTC. It is translated as CASSQDPGGGAAF.

This clone appeared a single time. The J gene is TRBJ1-3, the V gene TRBV7-2, with 12 bases identical to TRBD1. The V gene's germline CDR1 is SGHTA and CDR2 FQGNSA. The CDR3 consists of 18 residues. The V segment lost 1 base and the J segment 4 bases; nucleotides outside the gene matches: 8. CDR3 sequence (DNA): TGTGCCAGCAGCTTAGGATTCCGGGACAGGGGGCGCGGAAACACCATATATTTT. Protein: CASSLGFRDRGRGNTIYF.

The gene calls are TRBV6-1 and TRBJ1-1; D unresolved. CDR1 is MNHNS and CDR2 is SASEGT in the germline V gene. The V end was cut by 2 bases, the J end by 5 bases, with 18 bases between. The length of the CDR3 is 16 residues. CDR3 nucleotides: TGTGCCAGCAGTGAATTTTTCTCATTTTCTCGGACTGAAGCTTTCTTT. As protein: CASSEFFSFSRTEAFF.

The chain joins TRBV28 to TRBJ2-2; a possible D gene is TRBD1 (6 bases). Germline values: CDR1 MDHEN, CDR2 SYDVKM. Trimming removed 2 bases from V and 4 bases from J, with 20 bases in between. The CDR3 has 18 amino acids. The CDR3 region has the DNA TGTGCCAGCAGTTTAACAGCCCAAATGGACAGCCCCACCGGGGAGCTGTTTTTT. Its protein is CASSLTAQMDSPTGELFF.